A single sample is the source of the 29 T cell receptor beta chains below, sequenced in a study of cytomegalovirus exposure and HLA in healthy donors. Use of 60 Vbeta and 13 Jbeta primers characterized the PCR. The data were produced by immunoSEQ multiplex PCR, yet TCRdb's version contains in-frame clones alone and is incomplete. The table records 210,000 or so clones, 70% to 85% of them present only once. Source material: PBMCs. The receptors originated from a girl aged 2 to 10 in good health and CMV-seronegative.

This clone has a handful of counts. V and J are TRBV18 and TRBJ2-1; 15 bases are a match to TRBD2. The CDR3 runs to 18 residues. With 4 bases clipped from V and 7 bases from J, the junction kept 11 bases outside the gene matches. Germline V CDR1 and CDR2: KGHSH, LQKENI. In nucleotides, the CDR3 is TGTGCCAGCTCACAGAGGGGAATCGGACTAGCGGGAGGGAATGAGCAGTTCTTC. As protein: CASSQRGIGLAGGNEQFF.

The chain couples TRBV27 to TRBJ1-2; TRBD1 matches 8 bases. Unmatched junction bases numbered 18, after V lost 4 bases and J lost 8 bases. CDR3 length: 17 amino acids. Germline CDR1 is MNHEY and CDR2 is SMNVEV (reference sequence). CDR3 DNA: TGTGCCAGCAGTTGGAGCTTAGGGACAGGAAAGAGTTCGGGCTACACCTTC. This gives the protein CASSWSLGTGKSSGYTF.

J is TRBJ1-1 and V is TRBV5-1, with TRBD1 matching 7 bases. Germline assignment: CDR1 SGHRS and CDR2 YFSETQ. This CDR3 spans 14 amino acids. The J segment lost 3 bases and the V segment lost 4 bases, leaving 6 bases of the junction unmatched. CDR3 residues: CASSEGQPDTEAFF. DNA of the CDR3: TGCGCCAGCAGCGAGGGACAGCCTGACACTGAAGCTTTCTTT.

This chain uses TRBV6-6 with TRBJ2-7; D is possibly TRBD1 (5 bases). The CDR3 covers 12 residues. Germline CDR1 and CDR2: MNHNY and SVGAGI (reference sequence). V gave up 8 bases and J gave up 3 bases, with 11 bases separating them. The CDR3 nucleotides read TGTGCCAGCGGTAGGGGCGACTACGAGCAGTACTTC. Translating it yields CASGRGDYEQYF.

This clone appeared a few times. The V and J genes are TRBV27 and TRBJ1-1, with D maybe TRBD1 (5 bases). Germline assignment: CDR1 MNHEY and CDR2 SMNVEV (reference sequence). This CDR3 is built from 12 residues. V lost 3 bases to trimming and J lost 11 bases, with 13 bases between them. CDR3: CASSFQGSRAFF. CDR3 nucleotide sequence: TGTGCCAGCAGTTTCCAGGGATCAAGGGCTTTCTTT.

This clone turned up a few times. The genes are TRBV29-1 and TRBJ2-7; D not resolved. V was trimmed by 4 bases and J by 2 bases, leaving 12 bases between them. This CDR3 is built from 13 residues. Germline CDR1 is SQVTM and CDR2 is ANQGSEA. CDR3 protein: CSVGARRTYEQYF. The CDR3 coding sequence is TGCAGCGTTGGGGCCAGGCGAACCTACGAGCAGTACTTC.

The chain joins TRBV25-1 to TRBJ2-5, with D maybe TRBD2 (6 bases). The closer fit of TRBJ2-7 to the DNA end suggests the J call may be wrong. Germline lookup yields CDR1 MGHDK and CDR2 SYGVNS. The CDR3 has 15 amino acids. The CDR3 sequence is CASSERAGTHYEQYF. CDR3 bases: TGTGCCAGCAGTGAAAGGGCGGGGACCCACTACGAGCAGTACTTC.

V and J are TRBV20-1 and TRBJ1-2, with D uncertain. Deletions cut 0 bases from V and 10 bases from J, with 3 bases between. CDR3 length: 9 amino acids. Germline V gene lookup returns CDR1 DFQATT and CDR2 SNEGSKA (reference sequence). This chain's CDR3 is CSARDYYTF. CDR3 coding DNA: TGCAGTGCTAGAGATTACTACACCTTC.

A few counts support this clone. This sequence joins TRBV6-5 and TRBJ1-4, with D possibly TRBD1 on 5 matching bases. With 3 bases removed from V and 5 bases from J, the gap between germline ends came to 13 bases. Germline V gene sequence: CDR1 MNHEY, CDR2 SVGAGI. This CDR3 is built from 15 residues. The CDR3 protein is CASSYTGARNEKLFF. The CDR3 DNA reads TGTGCCAGCAGTTATACTGGGGCGAGAAATGAAAAACTGTTTTTT.

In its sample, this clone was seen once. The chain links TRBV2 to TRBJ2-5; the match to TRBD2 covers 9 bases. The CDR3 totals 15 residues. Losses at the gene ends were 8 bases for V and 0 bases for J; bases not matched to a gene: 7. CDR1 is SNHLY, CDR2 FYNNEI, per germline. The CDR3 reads CASSTLAGYQETQYF. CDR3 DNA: TGTGCCAGCTCGACCCTAGCGGGGTACCAAGAGACCCAGTACTTC.

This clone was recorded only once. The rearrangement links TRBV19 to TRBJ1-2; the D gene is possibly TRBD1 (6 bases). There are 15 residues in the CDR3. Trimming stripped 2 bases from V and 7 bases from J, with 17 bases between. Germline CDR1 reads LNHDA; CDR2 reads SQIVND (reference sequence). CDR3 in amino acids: CASSISGRGVFGYTF. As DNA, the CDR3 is TGTGCCAGTAGTATAAGTGGCAGGGGAGTTTTTGGCTACACCTTC. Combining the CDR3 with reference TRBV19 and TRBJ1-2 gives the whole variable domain DGGITQSPKYLFRKEGQNVTLSCEQNLNHDAMYWYRQDPGQGLRLIYYSQIVNDFQKGDIAEGYSVSREKKESFPLTVTSAQKNPTAFYLCASSISGRGVFGYTFGSGTRLTVV.

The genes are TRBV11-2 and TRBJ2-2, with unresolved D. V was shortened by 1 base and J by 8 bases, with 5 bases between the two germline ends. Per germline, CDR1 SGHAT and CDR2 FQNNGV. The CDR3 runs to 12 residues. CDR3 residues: CASSLVAGELFF. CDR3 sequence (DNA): TGTGCCAGCAGCTTAGTAGCAGGGGAGCTGTTTTTT.

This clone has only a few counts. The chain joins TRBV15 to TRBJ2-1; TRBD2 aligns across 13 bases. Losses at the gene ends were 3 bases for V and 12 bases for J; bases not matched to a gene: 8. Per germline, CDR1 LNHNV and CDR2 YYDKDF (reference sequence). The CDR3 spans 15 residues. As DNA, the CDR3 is TGTGCCACCAGCAGGACTAGCGGGAGGATTATGGGGCAGTTCTTC. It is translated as CATSRTSGRIMGQFF.

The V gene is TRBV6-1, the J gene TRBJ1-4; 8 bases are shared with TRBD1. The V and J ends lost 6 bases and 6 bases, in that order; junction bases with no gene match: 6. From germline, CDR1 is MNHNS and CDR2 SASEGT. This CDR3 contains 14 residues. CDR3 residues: CASSPRGPYEKLFF. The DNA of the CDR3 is TGTGCCAGCAGCCCCAGGGGGCCTTATGAAAAACTGTTTTTT.

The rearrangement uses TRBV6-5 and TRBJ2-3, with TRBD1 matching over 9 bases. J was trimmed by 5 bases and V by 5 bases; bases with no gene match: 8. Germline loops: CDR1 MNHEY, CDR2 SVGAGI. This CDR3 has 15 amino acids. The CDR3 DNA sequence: TGTGCCAGCAGTACCAGGGACAGGGTGGTAGATACGCAGTATTTT. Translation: CASSTRDRVVDTQYF.

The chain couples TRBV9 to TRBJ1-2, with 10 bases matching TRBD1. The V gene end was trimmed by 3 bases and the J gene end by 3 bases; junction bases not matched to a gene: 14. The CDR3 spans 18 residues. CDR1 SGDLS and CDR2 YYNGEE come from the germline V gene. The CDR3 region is CASSASNQPGQGYYGYTF. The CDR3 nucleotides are TGTGCCAGCAGCGCCTCAAACCAACCGGGACAGGGGTACTATGGCTACACCTTC.

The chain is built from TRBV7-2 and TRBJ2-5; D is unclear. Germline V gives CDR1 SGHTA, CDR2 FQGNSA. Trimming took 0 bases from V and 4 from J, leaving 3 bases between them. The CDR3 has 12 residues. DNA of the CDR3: TGTGCCAGCAGCTTAGCCTCAGAGACCCAGTACTTC. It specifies CASSLASETQYF.

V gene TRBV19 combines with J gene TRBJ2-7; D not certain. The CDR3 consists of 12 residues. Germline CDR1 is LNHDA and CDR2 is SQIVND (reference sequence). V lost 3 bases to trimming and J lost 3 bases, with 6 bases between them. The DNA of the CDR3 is TGTGCCAGTAGTATGAACAGCTACGAGCAGTACTTC. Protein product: CASSMNSYEQYF.

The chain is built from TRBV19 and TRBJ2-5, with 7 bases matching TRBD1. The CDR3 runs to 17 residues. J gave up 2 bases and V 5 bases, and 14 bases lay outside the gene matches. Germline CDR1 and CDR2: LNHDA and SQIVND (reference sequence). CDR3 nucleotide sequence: TGTGCCAGTAGTCCAGTCCCGACAGGGTGGAGGCAAGAGACCCAGTACTTC. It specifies CASSPVPTGWRQETQYF.

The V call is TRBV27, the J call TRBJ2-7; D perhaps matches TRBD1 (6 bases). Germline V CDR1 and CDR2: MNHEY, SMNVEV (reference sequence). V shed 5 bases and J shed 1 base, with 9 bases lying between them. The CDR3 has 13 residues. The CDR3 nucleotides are TGTGCCAGCAGTCGCCAGGGGTCCTACGAGCAGTACTTC. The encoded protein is CASSRQGSYEQYF.

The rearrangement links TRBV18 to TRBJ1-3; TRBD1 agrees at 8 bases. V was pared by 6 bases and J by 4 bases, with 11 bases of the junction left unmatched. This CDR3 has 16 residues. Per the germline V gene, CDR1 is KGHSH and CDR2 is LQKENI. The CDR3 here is CASSGQGLNSGNTIYF. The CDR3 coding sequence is TGTGCCAGCTCCGGACAGGGACTAAACTCAGGAAACACCATATATTTT.

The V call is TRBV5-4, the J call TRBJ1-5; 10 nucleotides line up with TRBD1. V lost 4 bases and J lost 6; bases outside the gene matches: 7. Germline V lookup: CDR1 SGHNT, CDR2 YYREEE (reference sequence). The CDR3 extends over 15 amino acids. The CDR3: CASSEDRGLVQPQHF. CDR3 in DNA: TGTGCCAGCAGCGAAGACAGGGGGCTGGTTCAGCCCCAGCATTTT.

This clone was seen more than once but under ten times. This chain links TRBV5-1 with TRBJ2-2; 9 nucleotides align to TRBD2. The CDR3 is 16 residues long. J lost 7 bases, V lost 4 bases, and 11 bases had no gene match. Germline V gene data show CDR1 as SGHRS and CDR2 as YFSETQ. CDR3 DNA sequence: TGCGCCAGCAGCCCCGAACCTAGCGGGACCATCGGGGAGCTGTTTTTT. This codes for CASSPEPSGTIGELFF.

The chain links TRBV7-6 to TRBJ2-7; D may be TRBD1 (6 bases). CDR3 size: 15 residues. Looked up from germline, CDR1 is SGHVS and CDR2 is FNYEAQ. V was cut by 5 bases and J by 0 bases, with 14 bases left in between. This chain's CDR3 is CASSASDSGSYEQYF. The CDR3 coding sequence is TGTGCCAGCAGCGCCTCGGACAGCGGCTCCTACGAGCAGTACTTC.

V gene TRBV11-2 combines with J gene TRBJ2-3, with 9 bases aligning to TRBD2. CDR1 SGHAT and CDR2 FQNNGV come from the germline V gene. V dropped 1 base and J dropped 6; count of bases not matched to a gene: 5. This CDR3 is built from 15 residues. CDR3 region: CASSLVPSGTDTQYF. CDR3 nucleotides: TGTGCCAGCAGCTTAGTTCCTAGCGGGACTGATACGCAGTATTTT.

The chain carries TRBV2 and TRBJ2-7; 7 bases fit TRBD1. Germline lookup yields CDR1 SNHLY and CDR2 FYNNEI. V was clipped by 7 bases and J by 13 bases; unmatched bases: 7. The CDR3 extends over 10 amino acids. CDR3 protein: CASIGQVHYF. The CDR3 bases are TGTGCCAGCATCGGACAGGTCCATTACTTC. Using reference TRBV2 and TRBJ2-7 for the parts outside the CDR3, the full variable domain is EPEVTQTPSHQVTQMGQEVILRCVPISNHLYFYWYRQILGQKVEFLVSFYNNEISEKSEIFDDQFSVERPDGSNFTLKIRSTKLEDSAMYFCASIGQVHYFGPGTRLTVT.

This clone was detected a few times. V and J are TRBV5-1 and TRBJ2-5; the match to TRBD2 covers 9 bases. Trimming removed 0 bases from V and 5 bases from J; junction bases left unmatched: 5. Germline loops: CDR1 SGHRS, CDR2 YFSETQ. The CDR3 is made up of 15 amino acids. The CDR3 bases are TGCGCCAGCAGCTTGGGGGCTAGCGGGACGGAGACCCAGTACTTC. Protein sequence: CASSLGASGTETQYF.

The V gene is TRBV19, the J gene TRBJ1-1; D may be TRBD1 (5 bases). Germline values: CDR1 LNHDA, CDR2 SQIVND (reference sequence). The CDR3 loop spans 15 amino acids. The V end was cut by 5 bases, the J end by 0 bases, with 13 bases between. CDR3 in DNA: TGTGCCAGTAGTCGGGGGGGGACTCTGAACACTGAAGCTTTCTTT. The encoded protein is CASSRGGTLNTEAFF. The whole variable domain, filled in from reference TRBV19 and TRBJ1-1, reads DGGITQSPKYLFRKEGQNVTLSCEQNLNHDAMYWYRQDPGQGLRLIYYSQIVNDFQKGDIAEGYSVSREKKESFPLTVTSAQKNPTAFYLCASSRGGTLNTEAFFGQGTRLTVV.

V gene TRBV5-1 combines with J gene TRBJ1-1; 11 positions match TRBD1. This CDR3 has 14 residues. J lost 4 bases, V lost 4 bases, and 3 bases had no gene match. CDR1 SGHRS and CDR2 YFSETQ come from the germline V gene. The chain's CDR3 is CASSPGTGGTEAFF. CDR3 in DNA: TGCGCCAGCAGCCCGGGGACAGGGGGCACTGAAGCTTTCTTT.